These 20 T cell receptor beta chains originate from one sample sequenced in a study of blood T cell repertoires in COVID-19. Clones were sequenced by immunoSEQ multiplex PCR, and TCRdb holds only the in-frame ones, with some missing. This table holds about 210,000 clones, 88% found once. The source material was peripheral blood. These receptors came from a man aged 35 to 55 with acute or convalescent COVID-19.

V gene TRBV19 combines with J gene TRBJ2-7; no definite D call. The V end lost 0 bases, the J end lost 0 bases, and 12 bases lay between the germline ends. In germline, CDR1 is LNHDA, CDR2 SQIVND (reference sequence). The CDR3 extends over 16 amino acids. Here the CDR3 reads CASSIEGTSLSYEQYF. The CDR3 region has the DNA TGTGCCAGTAGTATAGAGGGCACGAGCCTCTCCTACGAGCAGTACTTC.

This chain links TRBV7-2 with TRBJ2-3; 7 bases align to TRBD2. Germline V gives CDR1 SGHTA, CDR2 FQGNSA. The CDR3 sequence is 16 residues long. The V gene end was trimmed by 0 bases and the J gene end by 6 bases; junction bases not matched to a gene: 9. The CDR3 loop is CASSLAPGGGMDTQYF. The CDR3 bases are TGTGCCAGCAGCTTAGCCCCGGGCGGGGGAATGGATACGCAGTATTTT.

The CDR3 DNA is TGTGCCAGCTCGACAGGGGGCCCCTACGAGCAGTACTTC. The encoded protein is CASSTGGPYEQYF. This rearrangement joins TRBV27 to TRBJ2-7, with 10 positions matching TRBD1. Germline-derived CDR1 and CDR2 are MNHEY and SMNVEV (reference sequence). Unmatched junction bases numbered 3, after V lost 8 bases and J lost 2 bases. The length of the CDR3 is 13 residues.

The rearrangement links TRBV6-5 to TRBJ1-3; 7 positions agree with TRBD1. Germline assignment: CDR1 MNHEY and CDR2 SVGAGI. The CDR3 loop spans 16 amino acids. The ends lost 0 bases at V and 0 bases at J; junction bases unmatched: 2. In DNA, the CDR3 is TGTGCCAGCAGTTACTCTGGGACAGCCTCTGGAAACACCATATATTTT. Protein sequence: CASSYSGTASGNTIYF.

This rearrangement joins TRBV6-5 to TRBJ2-3, with TRBD1 identical over 8 bases. The CDR3 is made up of 14 amino acids. The junction had 10 bases not matched to a gene; V was cut back by 10 bases and J by 4 bases. Germline V gene lookup returns CDR1 MNHEY and CDR2 SVGAGI. CDR3 nucleotides: TGTGCCACCCGAAGGACAGGGTTCTCAGATACGCAGTATTTT. Protein sequence: CATRRTGFSDTQYF.

The rearrangement joins TRBV25-1 to TRBJ1-6; D is unresolved. Trimming removed 1 base at V and 7 bases at J, with 14 bases between. CDR1 MGHDK and CDR2 SYGVNS come from the germline V gene. This CDR3 has 16 amino acids. CDR3 amino acids: CASSELVEAGNSPLHF. CDR3 DNA: TGTGCCAGCAGTGAATTGGTGGAGGCGGGGAATTCACCCCTCCACTTT.

The chain employs TRBV3-1 (or the pseudogene TRBV3-2) and TRBJ2-3; D not resolved. Germline V gene lookup returns CDR1 LGHDT and CDR2 YNNKEL (reference sequence). Deletions cut 0 bases from V and 6 bases from J, with 13 bases between. The CDR3 consists of 15 residues. The CDR3 sequence: CASSQDRSVGDTQYF. The CDR3 DNA reads as TGTGCCAGCAGCCAAGATAGGAGCGTTGGGGATACGCAGTATTTT.

The chain links TRBV27 to TRBJ1-1; D might be TRBD1 (6 bases). CDR3 length equals 14 residues. Germline V gene sequence: CDR1 MNHEY, CDR2 SMNVEV (reference sequence). V lost 3 bases and J 4 bases, leaving 12 bases between the germline ends. CDR3: CASSLGTGRTEAFF. The CDR3 DNA follows: TGTGCCAGCAGTTTGGGCACAGGGCGCACTGAAGCTTTCTTT.

The V and J genes are TRBV9 and TRBJ1-1, with 9 bases identical to TRBD1. This CDR3 contains 17 residues. J gave up 0 bases and V 1 base, and 7 bases lay outside the gene matches. CDR1 and CDR2 (germline): SGDLS, YYNGEE. CDR3 amino acids: CASSVRDRAFMNTEAFF. CDR3 DNA: TGTGCCAGCAGCGTACGGGACAGGGCGTTCATGAACACTGAAGCTTTCTTT. The variable domain in full, completed from reference TRBV9 and TRBJ1-1, reads DSGVTQTPKHLITATGQRVTLRCSPRSGDLSVYWYQQSLDQGLQFLIQYYNGEERAKGNILERFSAQQFPDLHSELNLSSLELGDSALYFCASSVRDRAFMNTEAFFGQGTRLTVV.

V usage is TRBV6-1 and J usage is TRBJ2-7; possibly TRBD1 for D (5 bases). The CDR3 sequence is 16 residues long. CDR1 is MNHNS, CDR2 SASEGT, per germline. Deletions cut 0 bases from V and 0 bases from J, with 12 bases between. CDR3 in DNA: TGTGCCAGCAGTGAAGCTCGACAGTACATCTCCTACGAGCAGTACTTC. Protein product: CASSEARQYISYEQYF.

V gene TRBV7-9 combines with J gene TRBJ2-3, with no clear D. The CDR3 is 13 residues long. V gave up 11 bases and J gave up 1 base, with 13 bases separating them. Germline CDR1 is SEHNR and CDR2 is FQNEAQ (reference sequence). The CDR3 region is CASITGGTDTQYF. CDR3 coding DNA: TGTGCCTCAATTACCGGTGGCACAGATACGCAGTATTTT.

This chain uses TRBV7-2 with TRBJ2-1; D might be TRBD2 (6 bases). V shed 5 bases and J shed 8 bases, with 13 bases lying between them. Germline V CDR1 and CDR2: SGHTA, FQGNSA. The CDR3 loop spans 13 amino acids. CDR3 loop: CASSPGGGDEQFF. CDR3 nucleotide sequence: TGTGCCAGCAGCCCGGGCGGCGGGGATGAGCAGTTCTTC.

As DNA, the CDR3 is TGTGCCAGCAGTTACCGGTGGTCCTCTGGGGCCAACGTCCTGACTTTC. It specifies CASSYRWSSGANVLTF. This rearrangement joins TRBV6-2 or TRBV6-3 to TRBJ2-6; D gene ambiguous. Trimming removed 2 bases from V and 0 bases from J, with 8 bases in between. This CDR3 region has 16 residues. Germline-derived CDR1 and CDR2 are MNHEY and SVGEGT.

The chain carries TRBV19 and TRBJ1-3, with D maybe TRBD1 (5 bases). Between the trimmed V and J ends, which lost 5 bases and 0 bases, there was a span of 20 bases. Per germline, CDR1 LNHDA and CDR2 SQIVND (reference sequence). The CDR3 is 18 amino acids. The CDR3 DNA sequence: TGTGCCAGTAGTCTGTTCTGGTTGGGGACTCTCTCTGGAAACACCATATATTTT. This encodes CASSLFWLGTLSGNTIYF.

This chain uses TRBV7-6 with TRBJ1-5; 12 bases agree with TRBD1. The CDR3 totals 19 residues. V lost 0 bases and J lost 7; bases outside the gene matches: 13. Germline CDR1 reads SGHVS; CDR2 reads FNYEAQ. CDR3 residues: CASSLACLGQGAITQPQHF. CDR3 in DNA: TGTGCCAGCAGCTTAGCGTGCCTGGGACAGGGGGCGATCACCCAGCCCCAGCATTTT.

J is TRBJ1-6 and V is TRBV5-1; 7 bases align to TRBD1. Germline CDR1 is SGHRS and CDR2 is YFSETQ. V trimming: 4 bases; J trimming: 7 bases; junction bases outside the gene matches: 8. CDR3 length: 15 amino acids. CDR3 DNA: TGCGCCAGCAGCAACCGACAGGGCGGGAATTCACCCCTCCACTTT. Encoded protein: CASSNRQGGNSPLHF.

The chain is built from TRBV6-5 and TRBJ1-3, with 8 bases aligning to TRBD1. Germline CDR1 reads MNHEY; CDR2 reads SVGAGI. With V trimmed by 2 bases and J by 2 bases, 5 bases remained unmatched. The CDR3 totals 16 residues. The CDR3 region is CASSYGQGAAGNTIYF. DNA of the CDR3: TGTGCCAGCAGTTACGGTCAGGGGGCAGCTGGAAACACCATATATTTT.

The chain combines TRBV29-1 with TRBJ2-7, with D possibly being TRBD2 (7 bases). Trimming took 0 bases from V and 3 from J, leaving 18 bases between them. Germline V gene lookup returns CDR1 SQVTM and CDR2 ANQGSEA. The CDR3 loop spans 16 amino acids. The CDR3 spells CSVEDQPGGSFYEQYF. For the CDR3, the DNA is TGCAGCGTTGAAGATCAGCCGGGGGGCTCGTTCTACGAGCAGTACTTC.

This sequence joins TRBV5-1 and TRBJ2-2; D gene ambiguous. Germline V gives CDR1 SGHRS, CDR2 YFSETQ. There are 16 residues in the CDR3. V lost 0 bases and J 2 bases, leaving 11 bases between the germline ends. In DNA, the CDR3 is TGCGCCAGCAGCTTGGGCGAAACCCCCAACACCGGGGAGCTGTTTTTT. It specifies CASSLGETPNTGELFF.

The rearrangement joins TRBV5-1 to TRBJ1-3, with D perhaps matching TRBD1 (6 bases). Trimming removed 4 bases from V and 4 bases from J, with 12 bases in between. Looked up from germline, CDR1 is SGHRS and CDR2 is YFSETQ. The CDR3 is made up of 14 amino acids. The CDR3 is CASSETGAGNTIYF. CDR3 in DNA: TGCGCCAGCAGCGAGACAGGAGCAGGAAACACCATATATTTT.